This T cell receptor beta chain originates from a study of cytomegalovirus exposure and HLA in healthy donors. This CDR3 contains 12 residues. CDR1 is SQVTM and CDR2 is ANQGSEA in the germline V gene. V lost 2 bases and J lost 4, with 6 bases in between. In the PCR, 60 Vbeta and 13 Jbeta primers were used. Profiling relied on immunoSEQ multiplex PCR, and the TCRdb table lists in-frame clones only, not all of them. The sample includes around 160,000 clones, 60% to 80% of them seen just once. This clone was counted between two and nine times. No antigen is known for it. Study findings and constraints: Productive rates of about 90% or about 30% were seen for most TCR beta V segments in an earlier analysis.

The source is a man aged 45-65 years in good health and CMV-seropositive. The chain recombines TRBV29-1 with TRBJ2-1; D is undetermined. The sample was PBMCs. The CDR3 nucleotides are TGCAGCGTTGAATCTATTTACAATGAGCAGTTCTTC. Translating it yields CSVESIYNEQFF.